The T cell receptor beta chain described here comes from a study of T cells in Graves' hyperthyroidism and ophthalmopathy. Regarding the study as a whole: Most expanded thyroid clonotypes above 0.001 recurred in blood.

Amplified TCR beta CDR3 regions derived from RNA transcripts. In the first-round RT-PCR of the TCR CDR3, the HTBI primer set was used. TCRdb called the multiplex PCR reads again in MiXCR, with one record for every CDR3 protein. The profile covers roughly 420,000 distinct CDR3 sequences, with approximately 14% appearing a single time and roughly 15% taken by the ten largest. V shed 7 bases and J shed 10 bases, with 19 bases lying between them. The germline gives CDR1 MDHEN, CDR2 SYDVKM. The CDR3 is made up of 13 amino acids. This clonotype was recorded a few times. Antigen unknown. The receptor's source is a woman aged 18-30 years with Graves' hyperthyroidism. Sequences were obtained from blood. The rearrangement links TRBV28 to TRBJ1-2; no firm D call. CDR3 loop: CASTLRTSDDYTF. The CDR3, as DNA: TGTGCCAGCACCCTGAGAACGTCGGATGACTACACCTTC.